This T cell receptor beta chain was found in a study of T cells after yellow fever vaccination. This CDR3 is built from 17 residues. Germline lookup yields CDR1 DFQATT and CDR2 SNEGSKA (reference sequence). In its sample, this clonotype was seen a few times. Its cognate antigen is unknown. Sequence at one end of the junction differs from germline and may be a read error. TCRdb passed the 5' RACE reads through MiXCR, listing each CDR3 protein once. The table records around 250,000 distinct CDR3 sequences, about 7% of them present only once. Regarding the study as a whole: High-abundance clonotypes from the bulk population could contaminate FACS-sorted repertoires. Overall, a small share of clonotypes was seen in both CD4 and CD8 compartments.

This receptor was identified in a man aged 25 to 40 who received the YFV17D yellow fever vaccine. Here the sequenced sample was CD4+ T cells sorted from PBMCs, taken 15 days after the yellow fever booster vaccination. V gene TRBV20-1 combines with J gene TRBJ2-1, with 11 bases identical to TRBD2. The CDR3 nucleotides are TGCTGTGCTAGACTCCAAAGACTAGCGGGACTGAACAATGAGCAGTTCTTC. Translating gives CCARLQRLAGLNNEQFF.